These 30 T cell receptor beta chains share one sample of origin, sequenced in a study of cytomegalovirus exposure and HLA in healthy donors. PCR used 60 Vbeta primers and 13 Jbeta primers. Repertoires were generated with immunoSEQ multiplex PCR, while TCRdb's copy carries only in-frame clones and drops some. The sample contains about 62,000 clones, around 87% of which appear only once. The material sequenced was PBMCs. The source is a man between 18 and 29 years old in good health and CMV-seronegative.

This chain uses TRBV5-1 with TRBJ1-1, with 8 positions matching TRBD1. This CDR3 spans 17 amino acids. Trimming at V came to 4 bases and at J to 4 bases, leaving 15 bases not matched to a gene. Germline CDR1 is SGHRS and CDR2 is YFSETQ. In DNA, the CDR3 is TGCGCCAGCAGCAATAGGACAGGGAAATGGAGTACCACTGAAGCTTTCTTT. Translated: CASSNRTGKWSTTEAFF.

The chain is built from TRBV9 and TRBJ1-1, with 8 positions matching TRBD1. V was clipped by 4 bases and J by 4 bases; unmatched bases: 3. The germline gives CDR1 SGDLS, CDR2 YYNGEE. The CDR3 has 13 residues. The CDR3 nucleotides read TGTGCCAGCAGCCAGGGGGCGAGCACTGAAGCTTTCTTT. It is translated as CASSQGASTEAFF.

J is TRBJ1-2 and V is TRBV7-2, with D tentatively TRBD1 (5 bases). This CDR3 has 13 amino acids. Germline values: CDR1 SGHTA, CDR2 FQGNSA. V gave up 4 bases and J gave up 6 bases, with 12 bases separating them. The CDR3 coding sequence is TGTGCCAGCAGCTCCCGCGGGGGGGATGGCTACACCTTC. The encoded protein is CASSSRGGDGYTF.

V is TRBV30 and J is TRBJ1-3; the D gene is possibly TRBD1 (6 bases). The CDR3 is made up of 11 amino acids. The V end lost 7 bases, the J end lost 7 bases, and 11 bases lay between the germline ends. Germline CDR1 GTSNPN, CDR2 SVGIG (reference sequence). The CDR3 nucleotides are TGTGCCTTAGGGGGATTTAACACCATATATTTT. Its translation: CALGGFNTIYF.

The chain uses TRBV25-1 and TRBJ1-1, with D hard to call. Germline V gene data show CDR1 as MGHDK and CDR2 as SYGVNS. This CDR3 has 14 residues. The V end lost 4 bases, the J end lost 0 bases, and 9 bases lay between the germline ends. CDR3 in DNA: TGTGCCAGCAGTGGGAGGCTAATGAACACTGAAGCTTTCTTT. As protein: CASSGRLMNTEAFF.

J is TRBJ2-7 and V is TRBV5-1; 9 bases agree with TRBD1. Trimming cost V 4 bases and J 6 bases; bases outside gene matches: 2. Germline V CDR1 and CDR2: SGHRS, YFSETQ. The CDR3 is 12 amino acids. The CDR3 nucleotides read TGCGCCAGCAGCGTGACAGGGGGCGAGCAGTACTTC. Translating it yields CASSVTGGEQYF.

The rearrangement links TRBV7-6 to TRBJ2-5, with D tentatively TRBD1 (7 bases). V was cut by 7 bases and J by 5 bases, with 23 bases left in between. This CDR3 comprises 16 residues. Germline V gene lookup returns CDR1 SGHVS and CDR2 FNYEAQ. CDR3 protein: CASNPLEEGAGETQYF. For the CDR3, the DNA is TGTGCCAGCAACCCCCTGGAGGAGGGGGCGGGTGAGACCCAGTACTTC.

The chain joins TRBV11-2 to TRBJ2-2, with D perhaps TRBD2 (5 bases). V was pared by 0 bases and J by 5 bases, with 10 bases between. Germline-derived CDR1 and CDR2 are SGHAT and FQNNGV. The CDR3 length is 15 residues. CDR3 nucleotide sequence: TGTGCCAGCAGCTTAGATACACGGGGAACCGGGGAGCTGTTTTTT. Its translation: CASSLDTRGTGELFF.

A word on this clone: The identical CDR3 is also encoded by other nucleotide sequences in the sample. This chain joins TRBV30 and TRBJ2-3, with a tentative D call TRBD1 (6 bases). Germline V gene lookup returns CDR1 GTSNPN and CDR2 SVGIG (reference sequence). The CDR3 has 14 residues. Trimming cost V 5 bases and J 0 bases, with 12 bases left between them. The CDR3 sequence: CAWGQPGSTDTQYF. The CDR3 DNA is TGTGCCTGGGGACAGCCGGGAAGCACAGATACGCAGTATTTT.

This chain uses TRBV5-1 with TRBJ1-1; a possible D gene is TRBD1 (6 bases). This CDR3 comprises 14 residues. The ends were cut back, 4 bases at V and 3 bases at J, with 13 bases in the middle. In germline, CDR1 is SGHRS, CDR2 YFSETQ. The CDR3 loop reads CASSGGGSHTEAFF. CDR3 nucleotides: TGCGCCAGCAGCGGGGGGGGCTCGCACACTGAAGCTTTCTTT.

This clone was observed a single time. This rearrangement joins TRBV6-4 to TRBJ2-5; 16 bases match TRBD2. The CDR3 sequence is 16 residues long. Germline trimming cut 3 bases from V and 2 bases from J; bases unmatched to any gene: 0. CDR1 MRHNA and CDR2 SNTAGT come from the germline V gene. The CDR3 protein is CASSEGLAGGQETQYF. The CDR3 DNA sequence: TGTGCCAGCAGTGAGGGACTAGCGGGGGGGCAAGAGACCCAGTACTTC.

The table lists this clone with a count of one. This chain uses TRBV28 with TRBJ1-1, with D unresolved. The V gene lost 3 bases and the J gene lost 0 bases, with 5 bases spanning the gap. This CDR3 is 13 amino acids long. The V gene's germline CDR1 is MDHEN and CDR2 SYDVKM. This CDR3 reads CASSFYMNTEAFF. In nucleotides, the CDR3 is TGTGCCAGCAGTTTTTACATGAACACTGAAGCTTTCTTT.

This clone has only one observation. The rearrangement joins TRBV5-1 to TRBJ1-1, with 8 positions matching TRBD1. The CDR3 is made up of 15 amino acids. With V trimmed by 4 bases and J by 1 base, 6 bases remained unmatched. Germline CDR1 SGHRS, CDR2 YFSETQ. Here the CDR3 DNA reads TGCGCCAGCAGCCCATCAGGACAGGGGAACACTGAAGCTTTCTTT. Translation gives CASSPSGQGNTEAFF.

The chain recombines TRBV29-1 with TRBJ2-3, with D possibly being TRBD1 (5 bases). The CDR3 runs to 14 residues. Germline CDR1 reads SQVTM; CDR2 reads ANQGSEA. V was cut by 0 bases and J by 2 bases, with 9 bases left in between. The DNA for the CDR3 is TGCAGCGTTGAAGAGGGGCGCCCCACAGATACGCAGTATTTT. It is translated as CSVEEGRPTDTQYF.

This clone was found a few times. The chain combines TRBV6-1 with TRBJ2-6, with D possibly TRBD1 on 5 matching bases. This CDR3 comprises 15 residues. Germline V gene sequence: CDR1 MNHNS, CDR2 SASEGT. The germline V and J ends were trimmed by 4 bases and 0 bases, with 7 bases remaining between them. The CDR3 protein is CASSGTNSGANVLTF. In nucleotides, the CDR3 is TGTGCCAGCAGTGGGACAAACTCTGGGGCCAACGTCCTGACTTTC.

This chain joins TRBV5-1 and TRBJ2-7; a possible D gene is TRBD2 (8 bases). Trimming took 5 bases from V and 2 from J, leaving 17 bases between them. Germline CDR1 is SGHRS and CDR2 is YFSETQ. This CDR3 comprises 15 residues. This CDR3 is CASSGGGTETYEQYF. As DNA, the CDR3 is TGCGCCAGCAGTGGCGGGGGGACAGAAACCTACGAGCAGTACTTC.

This clone was counted only a few times. The chain uses TRBV5-8 and TRBJ1-2; TRBD1 aligns across 9 bases. The CDR3 covers 14 residues. V lost 3 bases, J lost 7 bases, and 7 bases stayed unmatched. Germline values: CDR1 SGHTS, CDR2 YDEGEE. This CDR3 is CASSSGTGIGGYTF. The DNA for the CDR3 is TGTGCCAGCAGCTCGGGGACAGGGATAGGTGGCTACACCTTC.

The J gene is TRBJ2-7, the V gene TRBV11-3; 7 nucleotides match TRBD1. The ends lost 5 bases at V and 1 base at J; junction bases unmatched: 2. Per germline, CDR1 SGHNT and CDR2 YENEEA. The CDR3 contains 13 residues. The CDR3 spells CASSHRGSYEQYF. CDR3 in DNA: TGTGCCAGCAGCCACAGGGGATCCTACGAGCAGTACTTC.

The chain employs TRBV10-2 and TRBJ1-2; perhaps TRBD1 as D (5 bases). Looked up from germline, CDR1 is WSHSY and CDR2 is SAAADI. Trimming took 2 bases from V and 5 from J, leaving 9 bases between them. This CDR3 contains 13 residues. The CDR3 coding sequence is TGCGCCAGCAGTGAGACAGGAGTTTATGGCTACACCTTC. Protein: CASSETGVYGYTF.

CDR3 DNA sequence: TGTGCCAGCAGTGCCCTGAGATACCAAGAGACCCAGTACTTC. Translated: CASSALRYQETQYF. The chain uses TRBV6-1 and TRBJ2-5; D is uncertain. From germline, CDR1 is MNHNS and CDR2 SASEGT. The length of the CDR3 is 14 residues. The V end was cut by 4 bases, the J end by 0 bases, with 9 bases between.

This chain joins TRBV2 and TRBJ2-7, with TRBD2 matching over 10 bases. Trimming took 7 bases from V and 1 from J; bases not matched to a gene: 13. Germline values: CDR1 SNHLY, CDR2 FYNNEI. This CDR3 region has 17 residues. Here the CDR3 reads CASILSGGIPRSYEQYF. Here the CDR3 DNA reads TGTGCCAGCATCCTTAGCGGGGGGATACCGCGATCCTACGAGCAGTACTTC.

V usage is TRBV19 and J usage is TRBJ2-3, with TRBD1 matching over 9 bases. With 5 bases clipped from V and 6 bases from J, the junction kept 3 bases outside the gene matches. Germline CDR1 and CDR2: LNHDA and SQIVND (reference sequence). The CDR3 consists of 13 residues. CDR3 DNA: TGTGCCAGTAGTCACGACAGGGGGGATACGCAGTATTTT. It is translated as CASSHDRGDTQYF.

V is TRBV9 and J is TRBJ1-2, with D maybe TRBD1 (6 bases). Looked up from germline, CDR1 is SGDLS and CDR2 is YYNGEE. The CDR3 totals 12 residues. Trimming pared 0 bases from V and 8 bases from J, leaving 8 bases between. CDR3 protein: CASSVAGGGYTF. As DNA, the CDR3 is TGTGCCAGCAGCGTAGCTGGGGGCGGCTACACCTTC.

The CDR3, as DNA: TGTGCCATCCTCAGGGGAACCTACAATGAGCAGTTCTTC. This sequence encodes CAILRGTYNEQFF. The J gene is TRBJ2-1, the V gene TRBV6-1, with a tentative D call TRBD1 (6 bases). The length of the CDR3 is 13 residues. V dropped 10 bases and J dropped 2 bases, with 12 bases sitting between them. From germline, CDR1 is MNHNS and CDR2 SASEGT.

The rearrangement links TRBV4-1 to TRBJ1-6; perhaps TRBD1 as D (5 bases). Looked up from germline, CDR1 is MGHRA and CDR2 is YSYEKL. The V gene lost 0 bases and the J gene lost 2 bases, with 8 bases spanning the gap. The CDR3 contains 16 residues. CDR3 DNA sequence: TGCGCCAGCAGCCAAGAAGCGGGGGCCTATAATTCACCCCTCCACTTT. Amino acids: CASSQEAGAYNSPLHF.

The genes are TRBV6-5 and TRBJ1-2; 7 positions agree with TRBD1. This CDR3 comprises 14 residues. CDR1 is MNHEY and CDR2 is SVGAGI in the germline V gene. The V segment lost 6 bases and the J segment 7 bases; nucleotides outside the gene matches: 11. Here the CDR3 reads CASSRGQVLAGYTF. The CDR3 DNA is TGTGCCAGCAGCCGCGGACAGGTCTTGGCTGGCTACACCTTC.

This chain uses TRBV7-2 with TRBJ1-5; weak D call: TRBD1 (6 bases). V was shortened by 3 bases and J by 7 bases, with 10 bases between the two germline ends. The CDR3 runs to 13 residues. Germline lookup yields CDR1 SGHTA and CDR2 FQGNSA. The chain's CDR3 is CASSLNRDQPQHF. CDR3 sequence (DNA): TGTGCCAGCAGCTTGAACAGGGACCAGCCCCAGCATTTT. Variable domain in full (rest from reference TRBV7-2 and TRBJ1-5): GAGVSQSPSNKVTEKGKDVELRCDPISGHTALYWYRQSLGQGLEFLIYFQGNSAPDKSGLPSDRFSAERTGGSVSTLTIQRTQQEDSAVYLCASSLNRDQPQHFGDGTRLSIL.

V is TRBV10-3 and J is TRBJ1-2, with D perhaps TRBD1 (6 bases). Germline V gene lookup returns CDR1 ENHRY and CDR2 SYGVKD. The CDR3 consists of 13 residues. V was trimmed by 6 bases and J by 5 bases, leaving 13 bases between them. The CDR3: CAIRAAGEYGYTF. The CDR3 region has the DNA TGTGCCATCAGGGCCGCAGGGGAATATGGCTACACCTTC.

V gene TRBV6-6 combines with J gene TRBJ1-4; no reliable D call. In germline, CDR1 is MNHNY, CDR2 SVGAGI (reference sequence). This CDR3 comprises 14 residues. Trimming stripped 1 base from V and 8 bases from J, with 11 bases between. CDR3 region: CASSYFGLVEKLFF. The CDR3 nucleotides read TGTGCCAGCAGTTACTTCGGACTAGTGGAAAAACTGTTTTTT.

The rearrangement joins TRBV4-1 to TRBJ2-1; tentatively, D is TRBD1 (5 bases). Germline CDR1 reads MGHRA; CDR2 reads YSYEKL. CDR3 size: 18 residues. Trimming shortened V by 1 base and J by 0 bases, and 16 bases separated the two germline ends. CDR3 bases: TGCGCCAGCAGCCAAGCATTACTTCAGGGCGACTCCTACAATGAGCAGTTCTTC. The encoded protein is CASSQALLQGDSYNEQFF.